This T cell receptor beta chain stems from a study of T cell changes during pregnancy in multiple sclerosis. This table comes from immunoSEQ multiplex PCR, and its TCRdb copy is limited to in-frame clones, with some not included. Among 100,000 or so clones, around 92% were seen once, and the ten largest hold about 2%. This CDR3 has 15 amino acids. Germline assignment: CDR1 SGHKS and CDR2 YYEKEE (reference sequence). V shed 0 bases, J shed 5 bases, and the junction held 6 bases outside the gene matches. The chain couples TRBV5-5 to TRBJ1-1; 8 positions match TRBD1. This specimen consisted of peripheral blood, obtained after pregnancy. This clonotype was sampled from a female donor with multiple sclerosis, enrolled in a pregnancy study. The CDR3 region has the DNA TGTGCCAGCAGCTTGGGACAGGGGAGGGGGACTGAAGCTTTCTTT. Its protein product is CASSLGQGRGTEAFF.